The 15 T cell receptor beta chains below come from one sample, sequenced in a study of cytomegalovirus exposure and HLA in healthy donors. A multiplex PCR was run with 60 Vbeta primers and 13 Jbeta primers. Clones were sequenced by immunoSEQ multiplex PCR, and TCRdb holds only the in-frame ones, with some missing. The repertoire has about 94,000 clones, 65% to 80% of them found once; the top ten carry 6.5% to 9%. The specimen was PBMCs. Receptors were obtained from a man between 35 and 55 years old in good health and CMV-seropositive.

This clone was seen a handful of times. This sample includes further DNA sequences coding for the same CDR3. The V gene is TRBV7-2, the J gene TRBJ2-2; 8 bases are shared with TRBD2. The CDR3 totals 14 residues. Per the germline V gene, CDR1 is SGHTA and CDR2 is FQGNSA. The junction had 2 bases not matched to a gene; V was cut back by 2 bases and J by 6 bases. CDR3 nucleotides: TGTGCCAGCAGCTTACACGGGGGGGCCGGGGAGCTGTTTTTT. Encoded protein: CASSLHGGAGELFF.

V is TRBV5-1 and J is TRBJ2-5, with 10 bases aligning to TRBD1. This CDR3 is 17 amino acids long. Unmatched junction bases numbered 12, after V lost 2 bases and J lost 5 bases. The germline V gene has CDR1 SGHRS and CDR2 YFSETQ. CDR3 protein: CASSFGPDRGPLETQYF. CDR3 sequence (DNA): TGCGCCAGCAGCTTCGGGCCAGACAGGGGGCCTTTGGAGACCCAGTACTTC.

This clone came up once. The DNA for the CDR3 is TGTGCCAGCAGCTCGAGGGAAGGTACAAGGGCTAGGACAGATACGCAGTATTTT. Its protein product is CASSSREGTRARTDTQYF. This chain links TRBV5-8 with TRBJ2-3; possible D gene TRBD2, 5 bases. The V end was cut by 3 bases, the J end by 3 bases, with 23 bases between. The CDR3 has 18 residues. Per the germline V gene, CDR1 is SGHTS and CDR2 is YDEGEE.

In this sample, this clone turned up once. The CDR3 protein is CASSTSRDRKADTQYF. The CDR3 nucleotides read TGTGCCAGCAGCACTTCCCGGGACAGGAAGGCAGATACGCAGTATTTT. J is TRBJ2-3 and V is TRBV27; 8 bases match TRBD1. The ends lost 6 bases at V and 4 bases at J; junction bases unmatched: 12. Germline CDR1 and CDR2: MNHEY and SMNVEV (reference sequence). The CDR3 spans 16 residues.

The J gene is TRBJ1-1, the V gene TRBV5-1; 7 bases agree with TRBD1. V trimming: 4 bases; J trimming: 14 bases; junction bases outside the gene matches: 14. The CDR3 sequence is 13 residues long. CDR1 SGHRS and CDR2 YFSETQ come from the germline V gene. CDR3 amino acids: CASSLQGRSQVFF. The CDR3 coding sequence is TGCGCCAGCAGCCTACAGGGGAGAAGTCAAGTGTTCTTT.

With regard to this clone: Compared with germline, one end of the junction differs, possibly owing to a read error. This chain connects TRBV5-4 to TRBJ1-1; TRBD1 matches at 9 bases. The length of the CDR3 is 16 residues. Germline V lookup: CDR1 SGHNT, CDR2 YYREEE (reference sequence). CDR3 sequence reads: CVSSPRGDREDTEAFF. The CDR3 DNA follows: TGTGTCAGCAGCCCACGGGGGGACAGGGAGGACACTGAAGCTTTCTTT.

The V and J genes are TRBV21-1 and TRBJ2-7; TRBD1 is the table's D call, not checked against the DNA. TRBV21-1 is an annotated pseudogene. The CDR3 loop spans 16 amino acids. CDR3 nucleotides: TGTGCCAGCAGCGCCGGACAGGTATTGGTAGATTACGAGCAGTACTTC. It is translated as CASSAGQVLVDYEQYF.

This clone was seen a handful of times. The chain links TRBV27 to TRBJ2-7; 7 bases match TRBD2. The CDR3 is 15 residues long. Germline-derived CDR1 and CDR2 are MNHEY and SMNVEV (reference sequence). J gave up 1 base and V 6 bases, and 9 bases lay outside the gene matches. The CDR3 sequence: CASSPGASGSYEQYF. As DNA, the CDR3 is TGTGCCAGCAGCCCTGGGGCTAGCGGTTCCTACGAGCAGTACTTC.

This clone was detected only a few times. The chain carries TRBV2 and TRBJ1-1, with a weak D call TRBD1 (6 bases). The germline V and J ends were trimmed by 6 bases and 0 bases, with 8 bases remaining between them. This CDR3 region has 13 residues. Germline V gene lookup returns CDR1 SNHLY and CDR2 FYNNEI. The CDR3 region is CASRGQMNTEAFF. Here the CDR3 DNA reads TGTGCCAGCAGAGGACAGATGAACACTGAAGCTTTCTTT.

CDR3 amino acids: CASSHRGPPKAGAYEQYF. The CDR3 bases are TGTGCCAGCAGCCATCGGGGGCCCCCAAAAGCGGGAGCCTACGAGCAGTACTTC. This chain connects TRBV27 to TRBJ2-7, with 8 nucleotides matching TRBD2. Looked up from germline, CDR1 is MNHEY and CDR2 is SMNVEV (reference sequence). CDR3 length: 18 residues. V gave up 6 bases and J gave up 2 bases; unmatched junction bases: 18.

The V call is TRBV19, the J call TRBJ2-3, with TRBD2 matching over 7 bases. CDR1 LNHDA and CDR2 SQIVND come from the germline V gene (reference sequence). The V gene end was trimmed by 6 bases and the J gene end by 0 bases; junction bases not matched to a gene: 15. The CDR3 length is 18 residues. The CDR3 spells CASSHGLPSGPSTDTQYF. The CDR3 region has the DNA TGTGCCAGTAGCCACGGCCTACCTAGCGGTCCTAGCACAGATACGCAGTATTTT.

The chain is built from TRBV6-6 and TRBJ2-2; 7 bases are a match to TRBD2. Germline trimming cut 4 bases from V and 4 bases from J; bases unmatched to any gene: 6. The germline CDR1 and CDR2 sequences are MNHNY and SVGAGI (reference sequence). This CDR3 has 15 amino acids. Here the CDR3 reads CASSWEGMGTGELFF. As DNA, the CDR3 is TGTGCCAGCAGTTGGGAGGGAATGGGCACCGGGGAGCTGTTTTTT.

The chain is built from TRBV11-1 and TRBJ2-5, with a weak D call TRBD2 (6 bases). Germline-derived CDR1 and CDR2 are SGHAT and FQDESV (reference sequence). V dropped 5 bases and J dropped 5 bases, with 15 bases sitting between them. The length of the CDR3 is 14 residues. Here the CDR3 DNA reads TGTGCCAGCAGCCGGGGCGGGGCCGAGGAGACCCAGTACTTC. Translation: CASSRGGAEETQYF.

The sample holds a few counts of this clone. This sequence joins TRBV11-2 and TRBJ2-7; D possibly corresponds to TRBD1 (5 bases). Trimming removed 6 bases at V and 3 bases at J, with 12 bases between. CDR1 and CDR2 from the germline V gene are SGHAT and FQNNGV. The CDR3 is 13 amino acids. The CDR3 nucleotides are TGTGCCAGCAGTTCCAATCAGGGCTACGAGCAGTACTTC. Translating it yields CASSSNQGYEQYF.

V and J are TRBV18 and TRBJ1-1, with TRBD1 matching over 8 bases. Looked up from germline, CDR1 is KGHSH and CDR2 is LQKENI. Trimming at V came to 2 bases and at J to 3 bases, leaving 2 bases not matched to a gene. This CDR3 region has 14 residues. CDR3 in DNA: TGTGCCAGCTCACCAACGACAGGGGACACTGAAGCTTTCTTT. Translated: CASSPTTGDTEAFF.